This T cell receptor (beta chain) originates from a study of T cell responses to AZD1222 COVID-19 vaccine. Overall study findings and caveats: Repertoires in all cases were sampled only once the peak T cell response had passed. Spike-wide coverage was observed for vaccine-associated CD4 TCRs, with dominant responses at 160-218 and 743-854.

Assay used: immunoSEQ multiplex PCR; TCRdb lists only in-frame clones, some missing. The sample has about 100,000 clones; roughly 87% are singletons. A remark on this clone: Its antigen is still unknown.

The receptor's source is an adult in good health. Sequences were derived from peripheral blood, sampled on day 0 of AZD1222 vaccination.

The CDR3 nucleotides read TGTGCCAGCAGACTAGACATCACGTACTACGAGCAGTACTTC. Protein: CASRLDITYYEQYF. This chain connects TRBV27 to TRBJ2-7; D may be TRBD2 (5 bases). The CDR3 is 14 amino acids. Germline CDR1 MNHEY, CDR2 SMNVEV (reference sequence). V gave up 6 bases and J gave up 3 bases, with 15 bases separating them.